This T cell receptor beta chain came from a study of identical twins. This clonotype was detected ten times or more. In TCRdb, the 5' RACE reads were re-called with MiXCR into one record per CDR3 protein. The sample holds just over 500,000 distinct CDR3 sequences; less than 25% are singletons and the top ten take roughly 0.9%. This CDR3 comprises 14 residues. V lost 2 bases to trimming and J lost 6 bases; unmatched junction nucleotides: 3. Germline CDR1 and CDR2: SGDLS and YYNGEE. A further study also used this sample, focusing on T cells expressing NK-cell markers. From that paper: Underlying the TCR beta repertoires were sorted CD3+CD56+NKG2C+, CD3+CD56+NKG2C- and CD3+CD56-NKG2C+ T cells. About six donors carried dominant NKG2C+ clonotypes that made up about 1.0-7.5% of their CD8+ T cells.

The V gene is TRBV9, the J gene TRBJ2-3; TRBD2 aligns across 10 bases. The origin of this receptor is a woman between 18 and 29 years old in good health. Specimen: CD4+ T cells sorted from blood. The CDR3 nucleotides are TGTGCCAGCAGCGTGATGACTAGCGGGGATACGCAGTATTTT. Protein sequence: CASSVMTSGDTQYF. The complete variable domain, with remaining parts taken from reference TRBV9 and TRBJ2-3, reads DSGVTQTPKHLITATGQRVTLRCSPRSGDLSVYWYQQSLDQGLQFLIQYYNGEERAKGNILERFSAQQFPDLHSELNLSSLELGDSALYFCASSVMTSGDTQYFGPGTRLTVL.